Listed below are T cell receptor beta chains from one sample, sequenced in a study of cytotoxic CD8 clonotypes in ibrutinib-treated CLL. This table comes from immunoSEQ multiplex PCR, and its TCRdb copy is limited to in-frame clones, with some not included. The table has some 290,000 clones, 80% seen once. Source: PBMCs, taken before ibrutinib treatment. Every receptor here comes from a human donor with chronic lymphocytic leukemia. The CDR3 runs from the conserved cysteine through the conserved F or W. A D gene is named only where the DNA matches it firmly. Size values are once, few and many counts, or a class for expanded clones, and some rows have none.

clone size | D gene | J gene | V gene | CDR3 protein | CDR3 DNA
. | . | TRBJ2-7 | TRBV7-3 | CASSLFAEGYEQYF | TGTGCCAGCAGCTTATTTGCCGAGGGCTACGAGCAGTACTTC
. | . | TRBJ2-5 | TRBV20-1 | CSARTVETQYF | TGCAGTGCTCGGACAGTGGAGACCCAGTACTTC
few | . | TRBJ1-2 | TRBV15 | CATSRDNSYGYTF | TGTGCCACCAGCAGAGATAACAGCTATGGCTACACCTTC
. | . | TRBJ2-5 | TRBV6-5 | CASSLRISGGETQYF | TGTGCCAGCAGTTTAAGAATCTCCGGCGGAGAGACCCAGTACTTC
. | TRBD1 | TRBJ2-7 | TRBV27 | CASSYGQGLFYEQYF | TGTGCCAGCAGTTACGGACAGGGGTTATTTTACGAGCAGTACTTC
. | . | TRBJ2-1 | TRBV5-4 | CASSSSTGFNEQFF | TGTGCCAGCAGCTCATCGACAGGTTTCAATGAGCAGTTCTTC
. | . | TRBJ2-1 | TRBV30 | CAWSGGKMEQFF | TGTGCCTGGAGTGGAGGGAAGATGGAGCAGTTCTTC
. | . | TRBJ2-7 | TRBV4-3 | CASSQDARYTYEQYF | TGCGCCAGCAGCCAAGATGCGCGGTACACCTACGAGCAGTACTTC
. | TRBD2 | TRBJ2-3 | TRBV27 | CASRKLAGAYTDTQYF | TGTGCCAGCAGGAAACTAGCGGGAGCTTACACAGATACGCAGTATTTT
few | TRBD1 | TRBJ2-7 | TRBV30 | CASDRGPYEQYF | TGTGCCTCCGACAGGGGCCCCTACGAGCAGTACTTC
. | . | TRBJ1-5 | TRBV6-1 | CASSESRVGNQPQHF | TGTGCCAGCAGTGAAAGCCGGGTTGGTAATCAGCCCCAGCATTTT
. | . | TRBJ1-2 | TRBV18 | CASSRGPTYYGYTF | TGTGCCAGCTCACGGGGTCCTACCTATTATGGCTACACCTTC
. | . | TRBJ2-7 | TRBV10-3 | CAISEPFEGQYF | TGTGCCATCAGTGAGCCCTTTGAAGGGCAGTACTTC
. | . | TRBJ1-5 | TRBV28 | CATNDRPYQPQHF | TGTGCCACCAACGACAGACCTTATCAGCCCCAGCATTTT
few | . | TRBJ2-2 | TRBV5-1 | CASSLVGSNTGELFF | TGCGCCAGCAGCTTGGTAGGGTCTAACACCGGGGAGCTGTTTTTT
few | TRBD2 | TRBJ2-1 | TRBV6-4 | CASSETGTSGITQFF | TGTGCCAGCAGTGAGACCGGGACTAGCGGGATCACGCAGTTCTTC
. | TRBD1 | TRBJ2-7 | TRBV19 | CASSIRTGGYEQYF | TGTGCCAGTAGTATAAGGACAGGGGGGTACGAGCAGTACTTC
. | TRBD2 | TRBJ2-7 | TRBV29-1 | CSVDSGTRSTYEQYF | TGCAGCGTTGACTCAGGGACTAGATCTACCTACGAGCAGTACTTC
. | . | TRBJ2-7 | TRBV6-5 | CASSRRESYEQYF | TGTGCCAGCAGCCGCAGGGAATCCTACGAGCAGTACTTC
. | . | TRBJ1-2 | TRBV29-1 | CSVDKPTGTNYGYTF | TGCAGCGTTGACAAACCGACAGGTACTAACTATGGCTACACCTTC
few | TRBD1 | TRBJ1-3 | TRBV18 | CASSLDRGIGGNTIYF | TGTGCCAGCTCCCTTGACAGGGGAATTGGTGGAAACACCATATATTTT
. | . | TRBJ1-2 | TRBV10-1 | CASSPGHQVGYTF | TGCGCCAGCAGCCCGGGACACCAAGTTGGCTACACCTTC